The rows below give T cell receptor beta chains drawn from one sample of a study of Graves' ophthalmopathy and Graves' hyperthyroidism. TCRdb used MiXCR to reprocess the multiplex PCR reads, holding one entry per CDR3 protein. This sample has roughly 420,000 distinct CDR3 sequences, with 20% to 25% found just once. The sequencing sample was made of peripheral blood. The receptors shown here come from a woman between 18 and 29 years old with stable Graves' hyperthyroidism. CDR3s leave out the opening cysteine and the closing phenylalanine or tryptophan.

j_call v_call cdr3_aa
TRBJ2-7 TRBV6-1 ASSRTAVYEQY
TRBJ1-2 TRBV30 AWSTGHGYT
TRBJ2-7 TRBV20-1 SAYVPNYEQY
TRBJ2-5 TRBV4-1 ASSRPGQWETQY
TRBJ1-5 TRBV12-3/TRBV12-4 ASGSVGNQPQH
TRBJ2-1 TRBV10-1 ASSESMLSNEQF
TRBJ2-7 TRBV20-1 SARVGTGLLEQY
TRBJ1-3 TRBV27 ASSLGGPFSGNTIY
TRBJ1-1 TRBV28 AIGPSGVLEAF
TRBJ2-7 TRBV12-3/TRBV12-4 ASSAQGPSYEQY
TRBJ1-2 TRBV6-5 ASSYGGPRLDNYGYT
TRBJ2-2 TRBV19 ASSERSNPPDTGELF
TRBJ1-2 TRBV13 ASQAPGRNYGYT
TRBJ2-2 TRBV29-1 SVDRANTGELF
TRBJ2-5 TRBV14 ASSQVGGGSETQY
TRBJ2-5 TRBV2 ASIEGVGGLAQETQY
TRBJ1-5 TRBV6-2/TRBV6-3 ASSYSGRYQPQH